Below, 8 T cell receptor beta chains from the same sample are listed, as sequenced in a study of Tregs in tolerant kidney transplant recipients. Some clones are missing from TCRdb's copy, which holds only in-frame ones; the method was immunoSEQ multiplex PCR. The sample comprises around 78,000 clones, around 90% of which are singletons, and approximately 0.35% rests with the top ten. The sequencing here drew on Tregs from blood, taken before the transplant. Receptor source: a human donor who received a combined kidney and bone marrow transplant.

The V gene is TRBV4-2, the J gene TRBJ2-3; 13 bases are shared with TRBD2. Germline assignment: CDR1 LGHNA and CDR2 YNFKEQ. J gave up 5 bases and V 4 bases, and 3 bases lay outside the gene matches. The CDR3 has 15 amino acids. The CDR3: CASSPGLAGRDTQYF. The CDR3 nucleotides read TGTGCCAGCAGCCCGGGACTAGCGGGGAGAGATACGCAGTATTTT.

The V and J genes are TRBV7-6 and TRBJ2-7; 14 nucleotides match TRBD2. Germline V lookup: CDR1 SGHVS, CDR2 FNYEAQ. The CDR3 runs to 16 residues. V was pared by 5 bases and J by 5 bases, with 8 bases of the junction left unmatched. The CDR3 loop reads CASSQGTSGSPNEQYF. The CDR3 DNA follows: TGTGCCAGCAGCCAAGGGACTAGCGGGAGTCCTAACGAGCAGTACTTC. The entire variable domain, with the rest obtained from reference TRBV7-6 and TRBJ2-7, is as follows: GAGVSQSPRYKVTKRGQDVALRCDPISGHVSLYWYRQALGQGPEFLTYFNYEAQQDKSGLPNDRFSAERPEGSISTLTIQRTEQRDSAMYRCASSQGTSGSPNEQYFGPGTRLTVT.

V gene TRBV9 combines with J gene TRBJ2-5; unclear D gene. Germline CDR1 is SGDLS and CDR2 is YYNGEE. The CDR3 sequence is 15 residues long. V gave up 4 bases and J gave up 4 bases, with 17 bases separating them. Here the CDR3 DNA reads TGTGCCAGCAGCCCCAGGATTAGGGTTGGAGAGACCCAGTACTTC. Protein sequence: CASSPRIRVGETQYF.

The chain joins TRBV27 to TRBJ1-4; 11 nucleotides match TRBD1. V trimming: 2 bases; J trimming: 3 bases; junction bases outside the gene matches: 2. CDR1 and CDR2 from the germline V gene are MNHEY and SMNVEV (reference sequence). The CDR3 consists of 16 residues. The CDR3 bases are TGTGCCAGCAGTTTACTGGGACAGGGGGCTAATGAAAAACTGTTTTTT. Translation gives CASSLLGQGANEKLFF.

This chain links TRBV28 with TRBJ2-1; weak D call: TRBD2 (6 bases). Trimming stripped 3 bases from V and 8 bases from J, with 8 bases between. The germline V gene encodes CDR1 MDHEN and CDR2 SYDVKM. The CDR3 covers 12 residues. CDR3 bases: TGTGCCAGCAGTTTCGGAGGGGATGAGCAGTTCTTC. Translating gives CASSFGGDEQFF.

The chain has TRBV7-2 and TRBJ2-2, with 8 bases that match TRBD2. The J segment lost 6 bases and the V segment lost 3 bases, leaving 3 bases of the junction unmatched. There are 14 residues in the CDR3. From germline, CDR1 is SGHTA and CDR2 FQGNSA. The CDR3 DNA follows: TGTGCCAGCAGCTTCGTAGCGGGATCCGGGGAGCTGTTTTTT. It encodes CASSFVAGSGELFF.

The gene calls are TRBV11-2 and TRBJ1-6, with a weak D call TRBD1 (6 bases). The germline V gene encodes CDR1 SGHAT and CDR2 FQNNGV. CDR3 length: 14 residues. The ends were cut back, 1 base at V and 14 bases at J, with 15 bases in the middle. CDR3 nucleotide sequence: TGTGCCAGCAGCTTAGGACAGGTCGGAATGTCCCTCCACTTT. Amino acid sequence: CASSLGQVGMSLHF.

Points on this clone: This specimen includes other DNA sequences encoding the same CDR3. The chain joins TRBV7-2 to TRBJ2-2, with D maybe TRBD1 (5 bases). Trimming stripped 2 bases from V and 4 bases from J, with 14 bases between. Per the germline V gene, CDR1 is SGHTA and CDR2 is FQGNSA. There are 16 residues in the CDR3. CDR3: CASSLRQGGITGELFF. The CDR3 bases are TGTGCCAGCAGCTTAAGGCAGGGTGGAATCACCGGGGAGCTGTTTTTT.